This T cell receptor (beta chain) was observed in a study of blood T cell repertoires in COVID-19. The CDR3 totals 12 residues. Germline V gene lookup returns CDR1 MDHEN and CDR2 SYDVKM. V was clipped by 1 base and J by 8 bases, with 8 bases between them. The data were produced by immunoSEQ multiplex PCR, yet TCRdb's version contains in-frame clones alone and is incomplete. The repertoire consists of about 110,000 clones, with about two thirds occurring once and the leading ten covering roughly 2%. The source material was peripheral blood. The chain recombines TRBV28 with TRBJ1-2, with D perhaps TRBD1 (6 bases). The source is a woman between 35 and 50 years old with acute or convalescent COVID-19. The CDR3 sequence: CASSLFGGGYTF. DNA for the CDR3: TGTGCCAGCAGTTTATTTGGGGGCGGCTACACCTTC.